This TCR beta chain comes out of a study of CD8+CD57+ T cells in acquired aplastic anemia (dated by TCRdb to 2016 to 2019). Looking at the study overall: Extracted DNA from sorted CD4+ and CD8+ cells averaged approximately 3 ug, ranging from roughly 0.2 to 30 ug. A CD8+CD57+ expansion meant a frequency higher than the mean frequency seen in healthy subjects. Study-level results and caveats: Around 30 CD8+ CDR3 sequences were found in both patients and controls but appeared to be highly expressed in patients and within the immunodominant clones of the patients. CD8+ Simpson's diversity did not differ significantly between patients and healthy controls (P=0.060).

A word on this clonotype: Its antigen remains undetermined. No base quality values were provided; no much bigger clone lies one nucleotide off.

Expansion of CD8+CD57+ cells had been shown by flow cytometry in the patients chosen for sequencing. Every patient had severe acquired aplastic anemia, diagnosed using the International Study of Aplastic Anemia and Agranulocytosis and Camitta criteria. At the time blood was sampled, none of the patients had received any therapy. The study deep-sequenced TCR repertoires of sorted CD4+ and CD8+ blood T cells from severe aplastic anemia patients and healthy subjects. Patients were enrolled in the USA under clinicaltrials.gov protocols 00001620, 01623167, 00001397, 00071045, 00081523 and 00961064. Ficoll-Paque density gradient centrifugation was used to isolate peripheral blood mononuclear cells. Before DNA extraction, CD4+ and CD8+ T cells were sorted by FACS or by magnetic beads. Genomic DNA served as template for TCR beta VDJ combination and CDR3 sequence profiling. An Illumina HiSeq 2000 was used for TCR repertoire sequencing. Per the authors' processing: TRBV/TRBJ rearrangement plots, CDR3 size and DJ length profiles, and Simpson's diversity index were used to assess repertoires. The most abundant DNA sequence in the deep sequencing data was taken as the immunodominant clone. CDR3 amino acid sequences were screened for sharing across subjects and were compared with published repertoires and the VDJdb database. TCRdb reran the public reads through fastp at Q25 and MiXCR, keeping productive beta chains. Duplicate CDR3 protein sequences are folded into a single record with the most common DNA and genes. The V and J calls follow TCRdb's processing rather than the paper's. The sample has about half a million distinct CDR3 sequences on record, approximately 33% of them singletons. Together, the top ten hold less than 0.85% of the sample.

The sequencing sample was made of sorted CD4+, CD8+, or CD8+CD57+ T cells (not recorded which) from PBMCs. The TCR comes from a human donor with aplastic anemia.

This receptor has the CDR3 CASRDGDGDSPLHF. The bases are TGTGCCAGCCGCGATGGGGACGGTGATTCACCCCTCCACTTT. The rearranged segments are TRBV25-1 and TRBJ1-6; tentative D gene TRBD1, with 5 bases matching. A distance of 16 bases separates the germline ends of V and J, which lose 8 bases and 8 bases respectively. Inclusive of the bounding cysteine and phenylalanine, the CDR3 is 14 residues long. Only the CDR3 DNA stays, 42 bases, in frame from base 1. For CDR1 and CDR2, the germline V gene lists MGHDK and SYGVNS.